This is a list of T cell receptor beta chains from one sample in a study of shared clonotypes between healthy human individuals. TCRdb's copy holds only in-frame clones and misses some; the assay was immunoSEQ multiplex PCR. The sample yields some 1.4 million clones, roughly 97% seen once. The sample comprised naive CD4+ T cells sorted from blood. These receptors were obtained from a man aged 30 to 39 in good health. Each CDR3 is given with its conserved first and last residue. The order of the fields is V gene, clone size, J gene, D gene, CDR3 protein, CDR3 DNA. The D gene is left open where the match is weak. A clone size is listed for some rows: how often the clone was seen (once, few, many), or a class if it is expanded.

V gene: TRBV10-3; clone size: few; J gene: TRBJ2-7; D gene: .; CDR3 protein: CAISEQVGVYEQYF; CDR3 DNA: TGTGCCATCAGCGAGCAGGTGGGGGTCTACGAGCAGTACTTC
V gene: TRBV21-1; clone size: .; J gene: TRBJ2-7; D gene: .; CDR3 protein: CASTTYEQYF; CDR3 DNA: TGTGCCAGCACCACCTACGAGCAGTACTTC
V gene: TRBV7-3; clone size: .; J gene: TRBJ1-2; D gene: .; CDR3 protein: CASSLSPGMGYTF; CDR3 DNA: TGTGCCAGCAGCCTATCCCCAGGGATGGGCTACACCTTC
V gene: TRBV20-1; clone size: few; J gene: TRBJ1-1; D gene: .; CDR3 protein: CSARLNTEAFF; CDR3 DNA: TGCAGTGCTAGGTTGAACACTGAAGCTTTCTTT
V gene: TRBV5-1; clone size: .; J gene: TRBJ2-1; D gene: .; CDR3 protein: CASSFMPSEQFF; CDR3 DNA: TGCGCCAGCAGCTTCATGCCCAGTGAGCAGTTCTTC
V gene: TRBV7-9; clone size: .; J gene: TRBJ2-7; D gene: TRBD1; CDR3 protein: CASSSPGQGLGEQYF; CDR3 DNA: TGTGCCAGCAGCAGTCCGGGACAGGGGTTGGGGGAGCAGTACTTC
V gene: TRBV21-1; clone size: .; J gene: TRBJ2-2; D gene: .; CDR3 protein: CASSEKTTGQGNGELFF; CDR3 DNA: TGTGCCAGCAGCGAGAAAACCACGGGACAGGGTAACGGGGAGCTGTTTTTT
V gene: TRBV5-6; clone size: .; J gene: TRBJ1-1; D gene: TRBD1; CDR3 protein: CASSLQGARNAEAFF; CDR3 DNA: TGTGCCAGCAGCCTGCAGGGGGCGCGGAACGCTGAAGCTTTCTTT
V gene: TRBV7-9; clone size: .; J gene: TRBJ2-3; D gene: .; CDR3 protein: CASSRQSTDTQYF; CDR3 DNA: TGTGCCAGCAGTCGACAGAGCACAGATACGCAGTATTTT
V gene: TRBV7-9; clone size: .; J gene: TRBJ2-5; D gene: TRBD2; CDR3 protein: CASSRWGGDVETQYF; CDR3 DNA: TGTGCCAGCAGCCGATGGGGGGGTGATGTGGAGACCCAGTACTTC
V gene: TRBV28; clone size: .; J gene: TRBJ2-7; D gene: TRBD1; CDR3 protein: CASTVRDRVAYEQYF; CDR3 DNA: TGTGCCAGCACCGTCCGGGACAGGGTTGCCTACGAGCAGTACTTC
V gene: TRBV4-1; clone size: .; J gene: TRBJ2-1; D gene: TRBD2; CDR3 protein: CASSHVWGTSGRASSYNEQFF; CDR3 DNA: TGCGCCAGCAGCCATGTGTGGGGGACTAGCGGGAGGGCCAGCTCCTACAATGAGCAGTTCTTC
V gene: TRBV28; clone size: .; J gene: TRBJ2-5; D gene: TRBD2; CDR3 protein: CASSSFLGGETQYF; CDR3 DNA: TGTGCCAGCAGCTCATTTCTGGGGGGGGAGACCCAGTACTTC
V gene: TRBV7-2; clone size: .; J gene: TRBJ2-3; D gene: .; CDR3 protein: CASSSSFSSTDTQYF; CDR3 DNA: TGTGCCAGCAGCTCTTCTTTTAGCAGCACAGATACGCAGTATTTT
V gene: TRBV14; clone size: .; J gene: TRBJ1-4; D gene: .; CDR3 protein: CASSLIRGPMGELFF; CDR3 DNA: TGTGCCAGCAGCCTAATAAGGGGCCCTATGGGCGAACTGTTTTTT
V gene: TRBV5-4; clone size: .; J gene: TRBJ1-4; D gene: .; CDR3 protein: CASSPNPSQRTNEKLFF; CDR3 DNA: TGTGCCAGCAGTCCGAACCCCTCACAGCGGACTAATGAAAAACTGTTTTTT
V gene: TRBV7-8; clone size: .; J gene: TRBJ1-3; D gene: TRBD1; CDR3 protein: CASSIRDSSSISGNTIYF; CDR3 DNA: TGTGCCAGCAGCATCCGGGACAGCAGTTCCATCTCTGGAAACACCATATATTTT
V gene: TRBV7-6; clone size: .; J gene: TRBJ2-3; D gene: TRBD2; CDR3 protein: CASSREGVGDTQYF; CDR3 DNA: TGTGCCAGCAGCCGGGAGGGGGTTGGAGATACGCAGTATTTT
V gene: TRBV28; clone size: .; J gene: TRBJ2-1; D gene: .; CDR3 protein: CASTTGYNEQFF; CDR3 DNA: TGTGCCAGCACAACAGGCTACAATGAGCAGTTCTTC
V gene: TRBV2; clone size: once; J gene: TRBJ1-2; D gene: .; CDR3 protein: CASSEAEVLYGYTF; CDR3 DNA: TGTGCCAGCAGTGAAGCAGAGGTTCTCTATGGCTACACCTTC
V gene: TRBV27; clone size: .; J gene: TRBJ2-1; D gene: .; CDR3 protein: CASSLYVVPSEQFF; CDR3 DNA: TGTGCCAGCAGTTTATACGTAGTGCCGTCAGAGCAGTTCTTC
V gene: TRBV7-6; clone size: .; J gene: TRBJ1-4; D gene: .; CDR3 protein: CASSPQQGGDEKLFF; CDR3 DNA: TGTGCCAGCAGCCCGCAACAGGGAGGGGATGAAAAACTGTTTTTT
V gene: TRBV5-5; clone size: .; J gene: TRBJ2-1; D gene: .; CDR3 protein: CASSLPGYEQFF; CDR3 DNA: TGTGCCAGCAGCTTGCCCGGCTATGAGCAGTTCTTC
V gene: TRBV4-3; clone size: .; J gene: TRBJ2-1; D gene: TRBD1; CDR3 protein: CASSQDRTGSGLNEQFF; CDR3 DNA: TGCGCCAGCAGCCAAGATAGGACAGGGTCGGGTCTCAATGAGCAGTTCTTC
V gene: TRBV10-1; clone size: .; J gene: TRBJ2-2; D gene: TRBD1; CDR3 protein: CASSSGTVPGGELFF; CDR3 DNA: TGCGCCAGCAGTTCCGGGACAGTGCCTGGTGGGGAGCTGTTTTTT
V gene: TRBV11-2; clone size: .; J gene: TRBJ2-1; D gene: TRBD2; CDR3 protein: CASRGGFGNEQFF; CDR3 DNA: TGTGCCAGCAGGGGAGGGTTCGGCAATGAGCAGTTCTTC
V gene: TRBV28; clone size: .; J gene: TRBJ2-3; D gene: .; CDR3 protein: CASSFGDTQYF; CDR3 DNA: TGTGCCAGCAGTTTCGGAGATACGCAGTATTTT
V gene: TRBV11-1; clone size: .; J gene: TRBJ2-7; D gene: TRBD1; CDR3 protein: CASSLAGTGGSEQYF; CDR3 DNA: TGTGCCAGCAGCTTAGCAGGTACAGGGGGAAGCGAGCAGTACTTC
V gene: TRBV7-2; clone size: .; J gene: TRBJ2-1; D gene: TRBD2; CDR3 protein: CASSLPSRLAGGFNEQFF; CDR3 DNA: TGTGCCAGCAGCTTACCCTCCCGACTAGCGGGAGGTTTCAATGAGCAGTTCTTC
V gene: TRBV5-4; clone size: .; J gene: TRBJ2-1; D gene: TRBD2; CDR3 protein: CASSLALAGRNEQFF; CDR3 DNA: TGTGCCAGCAGCTTGGCCTTAGCGGGCCGCAATGAGCAGTTCTTC
V gene: TRBV7-2; clone size: .; J gene: TRBJ2-7; D gene: .; CDR3 protein: CASSSPGLEQYF; CDR3 DNA: TGTGCCAGCAGCTCCCCGGGTCTCGAGCAGTACTTC
V gene: TRBV7-8; clone size: .; J gene: TRBJ2-7; D gene: TRBD1; CDR3 protein: CASSYRTGGNEQYF; CDR3 DNA: TGTGCCAGCAGCTACCGGACAGGGGGCAACGAGCAGTACTTC
V gene: TRBV28; clone size: .; J gene: TRBJ2-3; D gene: TRBD2; CDR3 protein: CASKSRAGIAGTQYF; CDR3 DNA: TGTGCCAGCAAGTCGCGAGCGGGAATCGCAGGTACGCAGTATTTT
V gene: TRBV5-5; clone size: .; J gene: TRBJ2-2; D gene: TRBD2; CDR3 protein: CASSFSGRQNTGELFF; CDR3 DNA: TGTGCCAGCAGCTTTAGCGGGAGGCAGAACACCGGGGAGCTGTTTTTT
V gene: TRBV9; clone size: .; J gene: TRBJ2-3; D gene: TRBD2; CDR3 protein: CASSVVSWGLAGADTQYF; CDR3 DNA: TGTGCCAGCAGCGTAGTGAGTTGGGGACTAGCGGGGGCAGATACGCAGTATTTT
V gene: TRBV11-3; clone size: .; J gene: TRBJ2-7; D gene: TRBD1; CDR3 protein: CASSLGQGADEQYF; CDR3 DNA: TGTGCCAGCAGCTTAGGGCAGGGGGCTGACGAGCAGTACTTC
V gene: TRBV29-1; clone size: .; J gene: TRBJ2-7; D gene: .; CDR3 protein: CSVGLVLKGEQYF; CDR3 DNA: TGCAGCGTTGGACTAGTTTTAAAGGGCGAGCAGTACTTC
V gene: TRBV7-2; clone size: .; J gene: TRBJ2-7; D gene: .; CDR3 protein: CASSLDTHRVDEQYF; CDR3 DNA: TGTGCCAGCAGCTTAGATACCCACAGGGTCGACGAGCAGTACTTC
V gene: TRBV2; clone size: .; J gene: TRBJ2-4; D gene: TRBD1; CDR3 protein: CASSPQGARKNIQYF; CDR3 DNA: TGTGCCAGCAGTCCCCAGGGGGCGCGGAAAAACATTCAGTACTTC